This T cell receptor beta chain was sequenced for a study of blood T cells in healthy people across ages. The CDR3 spans 16 residues. V lost 1 base to trimming and J lost 3 bases, with 13 bases between them. The germline V gene has CDR1 SGHDT and CDR2 YYEEEE. This clonotype was detected only a few times. Combining a sample-barcoded 5' primer with a J-beta primer mix, a second PCR ran for roughly 7 to 12 cycles. MiXCR, applied by TCRdb to the 5' RACE reads, yields one record per CDR3 protein. The sample shows about 930,000 distinct CDR3 sequences, about 29% of them seen only once. A further study also used this sample, focusing on T cells of mothers and their children.

Sequenced input: blood. This TCR derives from a woman in her thirties or forties in good health. The rearrangement uses TRBV5-6 and TRBJ1-4; D not certain. The CDR3 DNA sequence: TGTGCCAGCAGCTTGTTAGCCGGCCAGTCTAATGAAAAACTGTTTTTT. It yields the protein CASSLLAGQSNEKLFF.